This entry features one T cell receptor (beta chain) sequence. This record comes from a study of control samples from healthy donors and cancer patients. The repertoire was sequenced with immunoSEQ multiplex PCR; TCRdb's copy has only in-frame clones and lacks some. The sample lists approximately 45,000 clones, roughly 90% occurring once. Germline CDR1 and CDR2: SGHDN and FVKESK. CDR3 length equals 16 residues. The V and J ends lost 4 bases and 0 bases respectively, with 10 bases between them. V is TRBV14 and J is TRBJ1-6; D gene ambiguous. This clonotype was obtained from a middle-aged woman with head and neck cancer. Sequencing was performed on PBMCs. The CDR3 DNA sequence: TGTGCCAGCAGCCCCTTCGGCAGCTCCTATAATTCACCCCTCCACTTT. This encodes CASSPFGSSYNSPLHF.